This passage covers 11 T cell receptor beta chains from one sample sequenced in a study of blood T cell repertoires in COVID-19 (dated by TCRdb to 2018 to 2021). Library generation was performed with the immunoSEQ multiplex PCR assay. The table comes from immuneACCESS by way of TCRdb, which keeps in-frame sequences with V and J called. Part of the clones is missing from these tables; in studies checked, under half for an unresolved V gene and the rest for unknown reasons. The sample has approximately 62,000 clones on record, 65% to 85% of them singletons. Of the sample, around 6% is held by the ten largest clones. The sample comprised peripheral blood. The receptors derive from a woman aged 45 to 65 with active or convalescent COVID-19.

This sequence joins TRBV27 and TRBJ2-3; 9 nucleotides line up with TRBD1. Germline V lookup: CDR1 MNHEY, CDR2 SMNVEV (reference sequence). This CDR3 comprises 19 residues. With V trimmed by 8 bases and J by 2 bases, 20 bases remained unmatched. In nucleotides, the CDR3 is TGTGCCAGCCCCCTCATGGGACAGGGTGGCGTGGGGGACACAGATACGCAGTATTTT. This translates into CASPLMGQGGVGDTDTQYF.

This clone appeared a few times. The chain is built from TRBV6-4 and TRBJ1-1; a weak D match, TRBD1 (5 bases). Germline values: CDR1 MRHNA, CDR2 SNTAGT. The V end lost 5 bases, the J end lost 4 bases, and 14 bases lay between the germline ends. CDR3 length equals 14 residues. CDR3 nucleotides: TGTGCCAGCAGTTCGGGACTTTTTGGCACTGAAGCTTTCTTT. Residues: CASSSGLFGTEAFF.

This chain joins TRBV4-3 and TRBJ1-2; TRBD1 matches 7 bases. The CDR3 totals 14 residues. Germline V gene sequence: CDR1 LGHNA, CDR2 YSLEER. The J segment lost 8 bases and the V segment lost 4 bases, leaving 10 bases of the junction unmatched. This CDR3 is CASSLEGAEEGYTF. Here the CDR3 DNA reads TGCGCCAGCAGCCTCGAGGGGGCGGAGGAAGGCTACACCTTC.

The gene calls are TRBV4-2 and TRBJ1-5, with D uncertain. V lost 0 bases and J 0 bases, leaving 6 bases between the germline ends. The germline CDR1 and CDR2 sequences are LGHNA and YNFKEQ. This CDR3 region has 15 residues. The chain's CDR3 is CASSQDRVSNQPQHF. The CDR3 DNA reads as TGTGCCAGCAGCCAAGATAGAGTTAGCAATCAGCCCCAGCATTTT.

This chain links TRBV2 with TRBJ2-1; D gene uncertain. Trimming shortened V by 7 bases and J by 6 bases, and 4 bases separated the two germline ends. CDR1 and CDR2 from the germline V gene are SNHLY and FYNNEI. The CDR3 contains 10 residues. CDR3 residues: CASTGNEQFF. The CDR3 bases are TGTGCCAGCACCGGCAATGAGCAGTTCTTC.

This chain uses TRBV6-6 with TRBJ1-2; possibly TRBD1 for D (6 bases). V shed 5 bases and J shed 5 bases, with 18 bases lying between them. The germline V gene has CDR1 MNHNY and CDR2 SVGAGI (reference sequence). CDR3 size: 15 residues. CDR3 bases: TGTGCCAGCAGTCCCGGAACAGGGAGAGGGTATGGCTACACCTTC. Protein: CASSPGTGRGYGYTF.

The rearrangement uses TRBV19 and TRBJ1-1; D ambiguous. V was shortened by 4 bases and J by 4 bases, with 10 bases between the two germline ends. From germline, CDR1 is LNHDA and CDR2 SQIVND (reference sequence). The CDR3 is made up of 13 amino acids. DNA of the CDR3: TGTGCCAGTAGTACAGCCGGGTCCACTGAAGCTTTCTTT. It codes for CASSTAGSTEAFF. The full variable domain, completed using reference TRBV19 and TRBJ1-1, is DGGITQSPKYLFRKEGQNVTLSCEQNLNHDAMYWYRQDPGQGLRLIYYSQIVNDFQKGDIAEGYSVSREKKESFPLTVTSAQKNPTAFYLCASSTAGSTEAFFGQGTRLTVV.

The chain is built from TRBV4-2 and TRBJ1-4; 7 bases agree with TRBD1. Germline CDR1 LGHNA, CDR2 YNFKEQ. The CDR3 length is 16 residues. The junction had 9 bases not matched to a gene; V was cut back by 3 bases and J by 5 bases. The CDR3 DNA reads as TGTGCCAGCAGCCAGGAGTTACAGGGGCCCAATGAAAAACTGTTTTTT. Its protein is CASSQELQGPNEKLFF.

Only a few counts were recorded for this clone. J is TRBJ1-5 and V is TRBV4-2; TRBD1 might be the D (6 bases). V was shortened by 1 base and J by 0 bases, with 13 bases between the two germline ends. CDR3 length: 17 residues. Per the germline V gene, CDR1 is LGHNA and CDR2 is YNFKEQ. CDR3 DNA: TGTGCCAGCAGCCAAGTAGGGGGGGGATATAGCAATCAGCCCCAGCATTTT. This gives the protein CASSQVGGGYSNQPQHF.

The chain joins TRBV5-1 to TRBJ2-5, with TRBD1 as a possible D gene (6 bases). The V end lost 3 bases, the J end lost 4 bases, and 13 bases lay between the germline ends. Germline CDR1 reads SGHRS; CDR2 reads YFSETQ. The CDR3 has 14 residues. CDR3 amino acids: CASSSSGVGETQYF. The CDR3, as DNA: TGCGCCAGCAGCTCCTCAGGGGTAGGAGAGACCCAGTACTTC.

The CDR3 sequence: CASSPRQASYEQYF. The CDR3 DNA reads as TGTGCCAGCAGCCCCCGACAGGCGTCCTACGAGCAGTACTTC. The V gene is TRBV7-9, the J gene TRBJ2-7, with TRBD1 as a possible D gene (6 bases). The CDR3 is 14 residues long. V was pared by 5 bases and J by 1 base, with 12 bases between. CDR1 is SEHNR and CDR2 is FQNEAQ in the germline V gene (reference sequence).